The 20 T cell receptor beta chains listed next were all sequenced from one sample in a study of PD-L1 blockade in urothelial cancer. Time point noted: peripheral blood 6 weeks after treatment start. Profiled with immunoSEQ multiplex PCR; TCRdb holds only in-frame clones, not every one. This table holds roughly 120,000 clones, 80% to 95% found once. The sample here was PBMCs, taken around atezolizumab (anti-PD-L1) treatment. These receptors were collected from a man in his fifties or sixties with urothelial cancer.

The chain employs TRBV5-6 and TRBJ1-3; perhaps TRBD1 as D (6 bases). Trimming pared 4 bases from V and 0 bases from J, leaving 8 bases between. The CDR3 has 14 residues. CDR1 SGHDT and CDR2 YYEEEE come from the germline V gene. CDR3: CASSRDISGNTIYF. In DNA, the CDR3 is TGTGCCAGCAGCCGGGACATCTCTGGAAACACCATATATTTT.

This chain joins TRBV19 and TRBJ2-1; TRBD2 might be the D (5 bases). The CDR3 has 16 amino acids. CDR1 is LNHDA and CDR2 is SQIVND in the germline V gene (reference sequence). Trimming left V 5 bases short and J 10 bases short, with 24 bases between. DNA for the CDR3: TGTGCCAGTAGTCTAAGGGCGGGCCCCGAGGGCAAGGAGCAGTTCTTC. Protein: CASSLRAGPEGKEQFF. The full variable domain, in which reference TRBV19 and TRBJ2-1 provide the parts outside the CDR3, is DGGITQSPKYLFRKEGQNVTLSCEQNLNHDAMYWYRQDPGQGLRLIYYSQIVNDFQKGDIAEGYSVSREKKESFPLTVTSAQKNPTAFYLCASSLRAGPEGKEQFFGPGTRLTVL.

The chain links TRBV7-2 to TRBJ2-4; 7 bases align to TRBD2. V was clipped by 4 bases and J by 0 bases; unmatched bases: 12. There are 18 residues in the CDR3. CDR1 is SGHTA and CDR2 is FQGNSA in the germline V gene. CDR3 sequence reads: CASSSPSGLGEAKNIQYF. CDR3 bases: TGTGCCAGCAGCTCACCTAGCGGACTCGGGGAAGCCAAAAACATTCAGTACTTC.

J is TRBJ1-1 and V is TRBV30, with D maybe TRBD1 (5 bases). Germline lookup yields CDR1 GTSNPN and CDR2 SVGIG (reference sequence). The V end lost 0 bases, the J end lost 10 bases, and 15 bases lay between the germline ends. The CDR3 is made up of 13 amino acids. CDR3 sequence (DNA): TGTGCCTGGAGTGTAAGCGGGGTTGGGGGAGCTTTCTTT. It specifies CAWSVSGVGGAFF.

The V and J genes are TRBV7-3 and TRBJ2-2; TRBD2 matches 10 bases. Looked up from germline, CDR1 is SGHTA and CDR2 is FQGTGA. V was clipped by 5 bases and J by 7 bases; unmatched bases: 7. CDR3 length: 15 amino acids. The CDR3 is CASSIIAGGHGELFF. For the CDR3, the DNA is TGTGCCAGCAGCATAATAGCGGGGGGCCACGGGGAGCTGTTTTTT.

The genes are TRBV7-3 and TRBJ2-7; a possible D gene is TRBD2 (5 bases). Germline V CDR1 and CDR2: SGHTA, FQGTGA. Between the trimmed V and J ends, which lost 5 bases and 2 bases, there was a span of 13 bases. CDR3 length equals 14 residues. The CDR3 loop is CASSPASGTYEQYF. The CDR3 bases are TGTGCCAGCAGCCCCGCTTCGGGGACCTACGAGCAGTACTTC.

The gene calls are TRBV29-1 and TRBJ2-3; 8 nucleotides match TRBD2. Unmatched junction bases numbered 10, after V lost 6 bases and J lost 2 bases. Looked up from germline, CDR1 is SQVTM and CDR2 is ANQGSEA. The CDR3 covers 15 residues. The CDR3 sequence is CSVVGSGASTDTQYF. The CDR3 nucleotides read TGCAGCGTCGTCGGTAGCGGGGCATCCACAGATACGCAGTATTTT.

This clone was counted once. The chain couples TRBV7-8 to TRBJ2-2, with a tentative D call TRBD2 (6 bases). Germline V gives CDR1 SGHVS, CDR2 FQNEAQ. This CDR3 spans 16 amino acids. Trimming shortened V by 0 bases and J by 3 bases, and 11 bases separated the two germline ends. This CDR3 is CASSLAFRGDTGELFF. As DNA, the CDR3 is TGTGCCAGCAGCTTAGCGTTTCGCGGGGACACCGGGGAGCTGTTTTTT.

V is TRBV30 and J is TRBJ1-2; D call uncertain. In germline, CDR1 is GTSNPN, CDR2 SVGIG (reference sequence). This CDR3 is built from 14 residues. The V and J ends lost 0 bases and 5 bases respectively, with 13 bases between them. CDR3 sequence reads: CAWSVRGWSYGYTF. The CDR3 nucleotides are TGTGCCTGGAGTGTACGAGGTTGGTCTTATGGCTACACCTTC.

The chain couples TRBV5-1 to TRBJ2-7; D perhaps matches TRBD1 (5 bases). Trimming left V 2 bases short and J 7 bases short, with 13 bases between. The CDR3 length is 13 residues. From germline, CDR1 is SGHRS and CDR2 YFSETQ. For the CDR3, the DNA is TGCGCCAGCAGCTTCGAAGGGGATAGGGAGCAGTACTTC. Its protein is CASSFEGDREQYF.

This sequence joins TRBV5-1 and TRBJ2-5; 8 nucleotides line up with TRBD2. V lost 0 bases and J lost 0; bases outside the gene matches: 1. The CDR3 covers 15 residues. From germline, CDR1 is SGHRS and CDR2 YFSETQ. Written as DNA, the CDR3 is TGCGCCAGCAGCTTGGGGACTAGCAACCAAGAGACCCAGTACTTC. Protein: CASSLGTSNQETQYF.

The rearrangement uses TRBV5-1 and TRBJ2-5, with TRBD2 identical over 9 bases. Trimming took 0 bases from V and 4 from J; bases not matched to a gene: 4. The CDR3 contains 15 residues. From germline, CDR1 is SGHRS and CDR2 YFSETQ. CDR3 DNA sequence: TGCGCCAGCAGCTTGGTGGCGGGGGGGCCAGAGACCCAGTACTTC. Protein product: CASSLVAGGPETQYF.

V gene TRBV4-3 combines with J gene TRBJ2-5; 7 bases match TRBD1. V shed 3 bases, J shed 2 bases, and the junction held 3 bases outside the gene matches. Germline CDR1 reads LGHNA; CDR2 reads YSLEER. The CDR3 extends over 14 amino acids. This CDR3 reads CASSQNRGQETQYF. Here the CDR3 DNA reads TGCGCCAGCAGCCAGAACAGGGGACAAGAGACCCAGTACTTC.

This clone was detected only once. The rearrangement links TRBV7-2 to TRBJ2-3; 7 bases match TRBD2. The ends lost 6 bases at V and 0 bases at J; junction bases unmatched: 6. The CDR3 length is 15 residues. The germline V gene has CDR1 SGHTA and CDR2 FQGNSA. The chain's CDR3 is CASRQVGGSTDTQYF. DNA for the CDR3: TGTGCCAGCAGACAAGTGGGGGGGAGCACAGATACGCAGTATTTT.

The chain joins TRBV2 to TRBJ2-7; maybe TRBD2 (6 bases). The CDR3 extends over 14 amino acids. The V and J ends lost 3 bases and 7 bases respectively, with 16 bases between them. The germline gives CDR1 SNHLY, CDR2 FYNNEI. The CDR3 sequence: CASSEWASAEEQYF. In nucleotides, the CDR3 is TGTGCCAGCAGTGAGTGGGCTAGCGCGGAGGAGCAGTACTTC.

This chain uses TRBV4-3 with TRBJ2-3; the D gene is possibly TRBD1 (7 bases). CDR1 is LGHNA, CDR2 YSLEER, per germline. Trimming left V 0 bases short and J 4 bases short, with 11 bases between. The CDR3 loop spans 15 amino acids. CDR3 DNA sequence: TGCGCCAGCAGCCAAGACTCAGGGGGGCCAGATACGCAGTATTTT. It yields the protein CASSQDSGGPDTQYF.

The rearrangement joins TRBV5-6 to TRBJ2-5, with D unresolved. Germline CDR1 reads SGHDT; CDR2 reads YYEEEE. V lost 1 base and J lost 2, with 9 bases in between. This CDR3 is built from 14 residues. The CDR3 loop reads CASSLSASQETQYF. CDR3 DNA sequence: TGTGCCAGCAGCTTGAGTGCGTCTCAAGAGACCCAGTACTTC.

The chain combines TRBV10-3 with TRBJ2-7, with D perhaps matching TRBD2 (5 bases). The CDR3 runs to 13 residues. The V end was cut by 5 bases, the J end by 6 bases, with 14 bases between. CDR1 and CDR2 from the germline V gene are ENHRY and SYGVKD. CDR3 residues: CAISPEQGGEQYF. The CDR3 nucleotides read TGTGCCATCAGTCCTGAACAAGGAGGCGAGCAGTACTTC.

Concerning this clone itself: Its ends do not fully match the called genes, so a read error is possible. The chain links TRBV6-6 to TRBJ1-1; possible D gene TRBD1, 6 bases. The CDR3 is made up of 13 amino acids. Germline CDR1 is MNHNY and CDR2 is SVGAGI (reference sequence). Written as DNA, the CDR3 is TGTGCCAGCACCACTACAGGGAACGCTGAAGCTTTCTTT. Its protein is CASTTTGNAEAFF.

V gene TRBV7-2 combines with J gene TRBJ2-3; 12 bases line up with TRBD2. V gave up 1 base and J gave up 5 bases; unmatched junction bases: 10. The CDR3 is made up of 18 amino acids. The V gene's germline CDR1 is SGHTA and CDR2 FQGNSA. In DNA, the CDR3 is TGTGCCAGCAGCTTAGTTGGTACTAGCGGGGGGAGGGGAGATACGCAGTATTTT. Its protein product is CASSLVGTSGGRGDTQYF.